The source of this TCR beta chain is a study of breast tumors, draining lymph nodes, adjacent tissues. Study observations and caveats: Findings are consistent with lymph node origin and intratumoral expansion of most tumor T cells. Tumor repertoires ranked between lymph nodes and nontumor tissue in diversity, with V and J gene preferences. Compared with basal-like, luminal-like tumors shared significantly more repertoire with nontumor tissue.

The sample holds many counts of this clonotype. Its antigen is still unknown. Per germline, CDR1 SGHNT and CDR2 YYREEE (reference sequence). Germline trimming cut 2 bases from V and 0 bases from J; bases unmatched to any gene: 2. The CDR3 is 16 residues long. Samples came from axillary lymph nodes draining the breast cancer. TCRdb used MiXCR to reprocess the multiplex PCR reads, holding one entry per CDR3 protein. Here the sample spans 200,000 or so distinct CDR3 sequences, about 32% being singletons. This sequence joins TRBV5-4 and TRBJ1-6; 7 nucleotides agree with TRBD1. Input material: axillary lymph node tissue. This receptor was obtained from a female donor with breast cancer. Some clones in this sample may be carry-over from other donors' samples. The CDR3 is CASSLGTASYNSPLHF. CDR3 sequence (DNA): TGTGCCAGCAGCTTAGGGACAGCCTCCTATAATTCACCCCTCCACTTT.